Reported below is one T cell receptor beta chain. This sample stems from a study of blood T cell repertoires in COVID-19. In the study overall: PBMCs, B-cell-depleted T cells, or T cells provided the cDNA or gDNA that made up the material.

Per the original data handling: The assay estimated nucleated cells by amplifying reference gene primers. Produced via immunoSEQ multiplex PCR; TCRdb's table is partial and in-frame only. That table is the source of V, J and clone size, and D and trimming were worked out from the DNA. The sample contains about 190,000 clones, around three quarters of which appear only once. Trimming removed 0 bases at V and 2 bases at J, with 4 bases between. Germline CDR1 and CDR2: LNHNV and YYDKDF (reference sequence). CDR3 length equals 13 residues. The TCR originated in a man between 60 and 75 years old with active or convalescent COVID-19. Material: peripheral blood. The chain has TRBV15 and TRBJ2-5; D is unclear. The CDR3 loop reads CATSRERQETQYF. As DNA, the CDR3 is TGTGCCACCAGCAGAGAGCGGCAAGAGACCCAGTACTTC. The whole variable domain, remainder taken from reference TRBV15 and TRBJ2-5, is DAMVIQNPRYQVTQFGKPVTLSCSQTLNHNVMYWYQQKSSQAPKLLFHYYDKDFNNEADTPDNFQSRRPNTSFCFLDIRSPGLGDTAMYLCATSRERQETQYFGPGTRLLVL.